This TCR beta chain came from a study of CD8 T cells in ankylosing spondylitis. Findings of the study overall: Within ankylosing spondylitis blood, a TCR beta motif made up of several highly homologous variants appeared to be characteristic.

TCRdb recomputed calls from the 5' RACE reads with MiXCR, one row per CDR3 protein. The sample gives 350,000 or so distinct CDR3 sequences, 7% to 9% of which show up once; 13% to 15% is in the top ten. CDR1 and CDR2 from the germline V gene are SNHLY and FYNNEI. This CDR3 has 14 amino acids. Trimming took off 5 bases at V and 9 bases at J, with 17 bases between the two ends. Concerning this clonotype itself: The antigen is undetermined.

The clonotype originates from a male donor with ankylosing spondylitis. This chain connects TRBV2 to TRBJ2-1; no reliable D call. Sequencing was carried out using blood, either unsorted or a sorted T cell fraction (not recorded which). The CDR3 protein is CASSQEPRFSEQFF. The CDR3 DNA follows: TGTGCCAGCAGTCAGGAGCCCCGATTCAGTGAGCAGTTCTTC.